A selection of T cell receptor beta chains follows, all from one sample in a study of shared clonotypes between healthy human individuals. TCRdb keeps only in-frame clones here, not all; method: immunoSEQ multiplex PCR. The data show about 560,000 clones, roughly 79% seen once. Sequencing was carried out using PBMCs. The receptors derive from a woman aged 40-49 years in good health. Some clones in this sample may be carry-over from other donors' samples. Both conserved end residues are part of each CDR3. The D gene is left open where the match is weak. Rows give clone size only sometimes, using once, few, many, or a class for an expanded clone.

CDR3: CASSNRAEQYF; DNA: TGTGCCAGTAGTAACAGGGCCGAGCAGTACTTC; size: NA; V: TRBV19; J: TRBJ2-7; D: NA
CDR3: CASSLGRVEGDYGYTF; DNA: TGTGCCAGTAGTCTCGGCAGGGTCGAGGGAGACTATGGCTACACCTTC; size: NA; V: TRBV19; J: TRBJ1-2; D: NA
CDR3: CASSAGAVADTQYF; DNA: TGTGCCAGCAGTGCGGGAGCGGTAGCAGATACGCAGTATTTT; size: few; V: TRBV6-1; J: TRBJ2-3; D: NA
CDR3: CASSSTGDPGELFF; DNA: TGTGCCAGCAGTTCAACAGGGGACCCCGGGGAGCTGTTTTTT; size: few; V: TRBV6-4; J: TRBJ2-2; D: TRBD1
CDR3: CAWSRGLAYEQFF; DNA: TGTGCCTGGAGTCGGGGACTAGCCTATGAGCAGTTCTTC; size: NA; V: TRBV30; J: TRBJ2-1; D: TRBD2
CDR3: CASSSGQYTEAFF; DNA: TGTGCCAGCAGCTCGGGACAGTACACTGAAGCTTTCTTT; size: NA; V: TRBV7-9; J: TRBJ1-1; D: TRBD1
CDR3: CAWSLRTSGANVLTF; DNA: TGTGCCTGGAGCCTCAGAACCTCTGGGGCCAACGTCCTGACTTTC; size: NA; V: TRBV30; J: TRBJ2-6; D: NA
CDR3: CASSLAPGGGAEQFF; DNA: TGCGCCAGCAGCTTGGCCCCGGGGGGTGGGGCTGAGCAGTTCTTC; size: NA; V: TRBV5-1; J: TRBJ2-1; D: TRBD2
CDR3: CSVRKTSGTDTQYF; DNA: TGCAGCGTTCGGAAGACTAGTGGCACAGATACGCAGTATTTT; size: NA; V: TRBV29-1; J: TRBJ2-3; D: NA
CDR3: CASSIKGTEAFF; DNA: TGTGCCAGCAGTATAAAAGGCACTGAAGCTTTCTTT; size: many; V: TRBV6-9; J: TRBJ1-1; D: NA
CDR3: CASSLAGGDTQYF; DNA: TGTGCCAGCAGCTTAGCTGGCGGCGATACGCAGTATTTT; size: NA; V: TRBV7-9; J: TRBJ2-3; D: NA
CDR3: CASSPGLAGNTIYF; DNA: TGTGCCAGTAGTCCGGGGTTGGCTGGAAACACCATATATTTT; size: NA; V: TRBV19; J: TRBJ1-3; D: NA
CDR3: CASSGPGLAGGDTQYF; DNA: TGTGCCAGCAGCGGACCGGGACTAGCGGGAGGGGATACGCAGTATTTT; size: NA; V: TRBV7-9; J: TRBJ2-3; D: TRBD2
CDR3: CASSVEAGGTDTQYF; DNA: TGTGCCAGCAGTGTCGAAGCGGGAGGCACAGATACGCAGTATTTT; size: NA; V: TRBV6-4; J: TRBJ2-3; D: TRBD2
CDR3: CASRPGTDESYEQYF; DNA: TGCGCCAGCAGACCCGGGACAGATGAATCCTACGAGCAGTACTTC; size: once; V: TRBV5-1; J: TRBJ2-7; D: TRBD1
CDR3: CAWSKGIDNEQFF; DNA: TGTGCCTGGAGCAAAGGAATCGACAATGAGCAGTTCTTC; size: few; V: TRBV30; J: TRBJ2-1; D: NA
CDR3: CASSLGLTRGETQYF; DNA: TGTGCCAGCAGCTTGGGATTGACTAGGGGGGAGACCCAGTACTTC; size: NA; V: TRBV7-3; J: TRBJ2-5; D: NA
CDR3: CASSLAGQDYEQYF; DNA: TGTGCCAGCAGCTTAGCGGGACAGGACTACGAGCAGTACTTC; size: NA; V: TRBV7-2; J: TRBJ2-7; D: TRBD1
CDR3: CASSLQPGHTDTQYF; DNA: TGTGCCAGCAGCTTGCAGCCTGGACACACAGATACGCAGTATTTT; size: NA; V: TRBV7-2; J: TRBJ2-3; D: NA
CDR3: CASSFLGFGGYTF; DNA: TGTGCCAGCAGTTTCTTGGGGTTTGGTGGCTACACCTTC; size: NA; V: TRBV28; J: TRBJ1-2; D: NA
CDR3: CASSGYLQGARNSPLHF; DNA: TGTGCCAGCTCAGGATACTTACAGGGGGCGCGTAATTCACCCCTCCACTTT; size: NA; V: TRBV25-1; J: TRBJ1-6; D: TRBD1
CDR3: CASSLAPGPISNQPQHF; DNA: TGTGCCAGCAGCTTAGCGCCAGGTCCCATTAGCAATCAGCCCCAGCATTTT; size: NA; V: TRBV7-2; J: TRBJ1-5; D: NA
CDR3: CASSFLGQGAYGYTF; DNA: TGTGCCAGCAGCTTCCTGGGACAGGGGGCGTACGGCTACACCTTC; size: NA; V: TRBV7-2; J: TRBJ1-2; D: TRBD1
CDR3: CASSRPGLTYEQYF; DNA: TGTGCCAGCAGCCGCCCCGGACTTACTTACGAGCAGTACTTC; size: few; V: TRBV28; J: TRBJ2-7; D: NA
CDR3: CAGHTSGRGVGELFF; DNA: TGTGCCGGCCACACTAGCGGGAGGGGAGTAGGGGAGCTGTTTTTT; size: NA; V: TRBV2; J: TRBJ2-2; D: TRBD2
CDR3: CASREGAGTNEKLFF; DNA: TGCGCCAGCAGGGAGGGCGCCGGAACTAATGAAAAACTGTTTTTT; size: few; V: TRBV5-1; J: TRBJ1-4; D: NA
CDR3: CAWSAPWLAERYTGELFF; DNA: TGTGCCTGGAGTGCACCCTGGCTAGCGGAGCGGTACACCGGGGAGCTGTTTTTT; size: NA; V: TRBV30; J: TRBJ2-2; D: TRBD2
CDR3: CASTPGQGFGEQYF; DNA: TGTGCCAGCACCCCCGGACAGGGTTTTGGTGAGCAGTACTTC; size: NA; V: TRBV2; J: TRBJ2-7; D: TRBD1
CDR3: CASGSYEQYF; DNA: TGTGCCAGCGGGAGTTACGAGCAGTACTTC; size: NA; V: TRBV7-9; J: TRBJ2-7; D: NA
CDR3: CASTGEGRQPQHF; DNA: TGTGCCAGCACTGGGGAGGGTCGTCAGCCCCAGCATTTT; size: NA; V: TRBV28; J: TRBJ1-5; D: NA
CDR3: CASGPEMHTQYF; DNA: TGTGCTAGTGGCCCCGAAATGCACACGCAGTATTTT; size: NA; V: TRBV12-5; J: TRBJ2-3; D: NA
CDR3: CASSLGGGSFGEQYF; DNA: TGTGCCAGCAGCTTAGGCGGGGGATCGTTCGGCGAGCAGTACTTC; size: NA; V: TRBV5-3; J: TRBJ2-7; D: TRBD2
CDR3: CASSFTRSTGANVLTF; DNA: TGTGCCAGCAGCTTCACCCGGAGCACTGGGGCCAACGTCCTGACTTTC; size: NA; V: TRBV11-2; J: TRBJ2-6; D: NA
CDR3: CASSSGQGVDTQYF; DNA: TGTGCCAGCAGTTCTGGACAGGGGGTAGATACGCAGTATTTT; size: few; V: TRBV28; J: TRBJ2-3; D: TRBD1
CDR3: CASSPARSGQAYEQYF; DNA: TGCGCCAGCAGCCCCGCGCGATCGGGGCAGGCCTACGAGCAGTACTTC; size: NA; V: TRBV5-1; J: TRBJ2-7; D: NA
CDR3: CASSSGRAQPQHF; DNA: TGTGCCAGCTCATCCGGGCGGGCTCAGCCCCAGCATTTT; size: NA; V: TRBV18; J: TRBJ1-5; D: NA
CDR3: CASSQDLPTMTGTTGELFF; DNA: TGCGCCAGCAGCCAAGATCTCCCCACTATGACAGGGACGACCGGGGAGCTGTTTTTT; size: NA; V: TRBV4-1; J: TRBJ2-2; D: TRBD1
CDR3: CASSNTGVSSGANVLTF; DNA: TGTGCCAGTAGTAACACAGGGGTTAGCTCTGGGGCCAACGTCCTGACTTTC; size: few; V: TRBV19; J: TRBJ2-6; D: TRBD1
CDR3: CASSQDYGTSLGRIVQPQHF; DNA: TGCGCCAGCAGCCAAGATTACGGGACAAGTTTGGGGCGGATCGTACAGCCCCAGCATTTT; size: few; V: TRBV4-1; J: TRBJ1-5; D: NA
CDR3: CASSLRGRGETQYF; DNA: TGTGCCAGCAGCTTACGGGGGAGAGGGGAGACCCAGTACTTC; size: once; V: TRBV7-8; J: TRBJ2-5; D: NA
CDR3: CASRKTGIPEAFF; DNA: TGTGCCAGCAGAAAGACAGGAATACCTGAAGCTTTCTTT; size: once; V: TRBV7-9; J: TRBJ1-1; D: NA
CDR3: CASSLGQRTKTIGQYF; DNA: TGTGCCAGCAGCTTAGGCCAGAGGACCAAAACGATCGGGCAGTACTTC; size: NA; V: TRBV7-2; J: TRBJ2-7; D: NA
CDR3: CASSQGLAGVADTQYF; DNA: TGCGCCAGCAGCCAAGGCCTAGCGGGAGTAGCAGATACGCAGTATTTT; size: NA; V: TRBV4-1; J: TRBJ2-3; D: TRBD2
CDR3: CASSQDGGPPTDTQYF; DNA: TGTGCCAGCAGCCAAGATGGGGGTCCTCCCACAGATACGCAGTATTTT; size: NA; V: TRBV4-2; J: TRBJ2-3; D: NA
CDR3: CASSLSGGETQYF; DNA: TGTGCCAGCAGCTTATCTGGGGGGGAGACCCAGTACTTC; size: NA; V: TRBV5-4; J: TRBJ2-5; D: NA
CDR3: CASSVGGQGARTGELFF; DNA: TGTGCCAGCAGCGTAGGAGGACAGGGGGCGCGGACCGGGGAGCTGTTTTTT; size: NA; V: TRBV9; J: TRBJ2-2; D: TRBD1